This record looks at one T cell receptor (beta chain) sequence and its context. Its antigen remains unidentified. Assay: immunoSEQ multiplex PCR; the TCRdb copy retains only in-frame clones and omits some. In the table there are some 10,000 clones, roughly 81% of which are singletons. The CDR3 runs 12 residues. Germline V gene lookup returns CDR1 LNHDA and CDR2 SQIVND (reference sequence). Trimming cost V 2 bases and J 4 bases, with 3 bases left between them. The data stem from a study of T cells in localized non-small cell lung cancer. General study findings and limits: Uninvolved neighboring lung showed the greatest T cell clonality, exceeding tumor. Longer overall survival was linked to higher blood T cell density.

The rearrangement joins TRBV19 to TRBJ1-3, with D uncertain. Specimen: peripheral blood, collected before any cancer treatment. The receptor's source is a male donor aged 60 or older with stage III lung adenocarcinoma. CDR3 protein: CASSINGNTIYF. CDR3 in DNA: TGTGCCAGTAGTATAAACGGAAACACCATATATTTT. Full variable domain (rest looked up from reference TRBV19 and TRBJ1-3): DGGITQSPKYLFRKEGQNVTLSCEQNLNHDAMYWYRQDPGQGLRLIYYSQIVNDFQKGDIAEGYSVSREKKESFPLTVTSAQKNPTAFYLCASSINGNTIYFGEGSWLTVV.